A selection of T cell receptor beta chains follows, all from one sample in a study of shared clonotypes between healthy human individuals. This table comes from immunoSEQ multiplex PCR, and its TCRdb copy is limited to in-frame clones, with some not included. This table has about 1.5 million clones, around 98% appearing once. Material for sequencing was naive CD4+ T cells sorted from blood. Every receptor here comes from a man younger than 45 in good health. CDR3s include the opening cysteine and the closing phenylalanine or tryptophan. Fields, in order: V gene, D gene, clone size, J gene, CDR3 protein, CDR3 DNA. A D gene is named only where the DNA matches it firmly. Where a row states a size, it is once, few, many or the class of an expanded clone; other rows omit it.

>TRBV5-1|-|-|TRBJ2-5
CASSLLATGETQYF
TGCGCCAGCAGCTTGTTAGCGACTGGGGAGACCCAGTACTTC
>TRBV4-3|-|once|TRBJ2-3
CASSQDARGVGTDTQYF
TGCGCCAGCAGCCAAGACGCCCGGGGTGTCGGCACAGATACGCAGTATTTT
>TRBV4-3|TRBD1|-|TRBJ2-7
CASSRGDRGYEQYF
TGCGCCAGCAGCCGCGGGGACAGGGGATACGAGCAGTACTTC
>TRBV4-3|-|-|TRBJ1-2
CASSQEGRDLARYGYTF
TGCGCCAGCAGCCAAGAAGGGCGGGATCTTGCCCGCTATGGCTACACCTTC
>TRBV30|-|once|TRBJ2-1
CAWNPRRAYNEQFF
TGTGCCTGGAACCCTCGGCGGGCCTACAATGAGCAGTTCTTC
>TRBV5-4|TRBD2|once|TRBJ2-7
CASSQLAGGVHEQYF
TGTGCCAGCAGCCAACTAGCGGGAGGCGTCCACGAGCAGTACTTC
>TRBV5-1|-|-|TRBJ2-1
CASSPGAANEQFF
TGCGCCAGCAGCCCCGGCGCGGCCAATGAGCAGTTCTTC
>TRBV27|TRBD1|-|TRBJ2-1
CASSYTPQGRYNEQFF
TGTGCCAGCAGTTATACCCCACAGGGGCGGTACAATGAGCAGTTCTTC
>TRBV28|TRBD2|-|TRBJ2-1
CASRGTSGSYEQFF
TGTGCCAGCAGGGGGACTAGCGGGAGTTATGAGCAGTTCTTC
>TRBV7-8|-|-|TRBJ2-3
CASSYIDFTDTQYF
TGTGCCAGCAGCTATATAGATTTCACAGATACGCAGTATTTT
>TRBV11-2|TRBD2|-|TRBJ2-1
CASSVLAGGYNEQFF
TGTGCCAGCAGCGTCTTAGCGGGGGGCTACAATGAGCAGTTCTTC
>TRBV5-6|-|-|TRBJ1-4
CASSRAGRANEKLFF
TGTGCCAGCAGCCGAGCGGGCAGAGCTAATGAAAAACTGTTTTTT
>TRBV7-9|-|-|TRBJ1-5
CASSLINQPQHF
TGTGCCAGCAGCTTAATAAATCAGCCCCAGCATTTT
>TRBV6-5|-|-|TRBJ2-1
CASRAPGNNEQFF
TGTGCCAGCCGTGCTCCAGGGAACAATGAGCAGTTCTTC
>TRBV28|-|-|TRBJ2-7
CASSEGTSLEQYF
TGTGCCAGCAGCGAGGGGACTTCCTTAGAGCAGTACTTC
>TRBV5-1|-|-|TRBJ2-1
CASSLGWGEQFF
TGCGCCAGCAGCCTGGGGTGGGGAGAGCAGTTCTTC
>TRBV6-1|-|-|TRBJ2-1
CASSVGSPAVYNEQFF
TGTGCCAGCAGTGTGGGCTCCCCGGCGGTCTACAATGAGCAGTTCTTC
>TRBV5-1|TRBD2|once|TRBJ2-5
CASSLLGTSGSWETQYF
TGCGCCAGCAGCTTGTTAGGGACTAGCGGGAGTTGGGAGACCCAGTACTTC
>TRBV6-6|-|-|TRBJ2-7
CASSRGNTYEQYF
TGTGCCAGCAGCCGGGGTAACACCTACGAGCAGTACTTC
>TRBV11-1|-|-|TRBJ2-6
CASRSGANVLTF
TGTGCCAGCAGGTCTGGGGCCAACGTCCTGACTTTC
>TRBV11-2|-|-|TRBJ2-7
CASSTRQYPSYYEQYF
TGTGCCAGCAGCACCAGACAGTACCCATCCTACTACGAGCAGTACTTC
>TRBV4-1|-|-|TRBJ2-7
CASSAIHRTDYEQYF
TGCGCCAGCAGCGCTATCCACCGGACGGACTACGAGCAGTACTTC
>TRBV10-3|-|once|TRBJ2-3
CASKGSTDTQYF
TGTGCCTCCAAGGGGAGCACAGATACGCAGTATTTT
>TRBV9|TRBD2|-|TRBJ2-5
CASSVVGGPRVETQYF
TGTGCCAGCAGCGTAGTGGGAGGGCCAAGGGTAGAGACCCAGTACTTC
>TRBV10-1|-|-|TRBJ2-2
CATEDRYTGELFF
TGCGCCACAGAGGACAGATACACCGGGGAGCTGTTTTTT
>TRBV9|-|-|TRBJ2-1
CASSAQYRTSSYNEQFF
TGTGCCAGCAGCGCCCAATACAGGACGAGCTCCTACAATGAGCAGTTCTTC
>TRBV7-2|-|-|TRBJ2-1
CASSFYVSNEQFF
TGTGCCAGCAGCTTCTATGTGAGCAATGAGCAGTTCTTC
>TRBV5-1|TRBD1|-|TRBJ2-3
CASSLHLTGVTDTQYF
TGCGCCAGCAGCTTGCATCTTACAGGGGTTACAGATACGCAGTATTTT
>TRBV27|TRBD2|once|TRBJ2-1
CASSLSRTSGKVNNEQFF
TGTGCCAGCAGTTTATCCCGGACTAGCGGGAAAGTAAACAATGAGCAGTTCTTC
>TRBV10-1|-|-|TRBJ2-3
CASSEFLGDTDTQYF
TGCGCCAGCAGTGAGTTTCTAGGGGACACAGATACGCAGTATTTT
>TRBV11-3|-|-|TRBJ2-7
CASSIGQVGTREQYF
TGTGCCAGCAGCATTGGACAGGTTGGGACTCGCGAGCAGTACTTC
>TRBV5-1|-|-|TRBJ1-1
CASSLEGLNTEAFF
TGCGCCAGCAGCTTGGAGGGGTTGAACACTGAAGCTTTCTTT
>TRBV10-3|-|-|TRBJ2-2
CAISYDKNTGELFF
TGTGCCATCAGTTATGACAAGAACACCGGGGAGCTGTTTTTT
>TRBV7-2|-|-|TRBJ2-7
CASSLGAGDNDEQYF
TGTGCCAGCAGCTTAGGGGCAGGGGACAACGACGAGCAGTACTTC
>TRBV18|-|-|TRBJ2-1
CASSANSLSSYNEQFF
TGTGCCAGCTCCGCCAATTCCCTATCCTCCTACAATGAGCAGTTCTTC
>TRBV20-1|TRBD1|-|TRBJ1-1
CSAHRQGAAFF
TGCAGTGCTCACCGACAGGGGGCCGCTTTCTTT
>TRBV5-1|TRBD1|-|TRBJ2-5
CASSLPTATGGEETQYF
TGCGCCAGCAGCCTACCCACCGCGACAGGGGGCGAGGAGACCCAGTACTTC
>TRBV6-5|-|-|TRBJ2-7
CASSYSSLPNTYEQYF
TGTGCCAGCAGTTACTCGAGTCTACCCAACACCTACGAGCAGTACTTC
>TRBV2|-|-|TRBJ2-7
CASAGFVNPYEQYF
TGTGCCAGCGCGGGATTTGTGAACCCCTACGAGCAGTACTTC
>TRBV6-1|-|-|TRBJ2-7
CASSPGYGEQYF
TGTGCCAGCAGCCCTGGATACGGCGAGCAGTACTTC
>TRBV9|-|-|TRBJ2-7
CASSSGGTATYEQYF
TGTGCCAGCAGCTCAGGAGGGACTGCAACCTACGAGCAGTACTTC
>TRBV5-6|TRBD2|-|TRBJ2-5
CASNLPGLATETQYF
TGTGCCAGCAATCTTCCGGGACTAGCAACGGAGACCCAGTACTTC
>TRBV6-1|-|-|TRBJ2-7
CASSAKGGSYEQYF
TGTGCCAGCAGTGCCAAAGGTGGATCCTACGAGCAGTACTTC
>TRBV6-5|TRBD1|-|TRBJ2-7
CASSSQGAVIYEQYF
TGTGCCAGCAGCTCTCAGGGGGCAGTTATCTACGAGCAGTACTTC
>TRBV5-1|TRBD1|-|TRBJ2-3
CASSFRDRGPDTQYF
TGCGCCAGCAGCTTCCGGGACAGGGGGCCTGATACGCAGTATTTT
>TRBV7-9|-|-|TRBJ2-1
CASSLFEGHEQFF
TGTGCCAGCAGCTTATTTGAGGGTCATGAGCAGTTCTTC
>TRBV7-3|-|-|TRBJ1-1
CASSLGGMNTEAFF
TGTGCCAGCAGCTTAGGGGGAATGAACACTGAAGCTTTCTTT
>TRBV19|-|-|TRBJ2-7
CASSIVAGSYEQYF
TGTGCCAGTAGTATAGTCGCGGGTTCCTACGAGCAGTACTTC
>TRBV19|TRBD1|-|TRBJ1-5
CASSTNRGRENQPQHF
TGTGCCAGTAGTACCAACAGGGGGCGGGAGAATCAGCCCCAGCATTTT
>TRBV9|-|-|TRBJ2-7
CASSVGGKSSYEQYF
TGTGCCAGCAGCGTTGGCGGGAAGAGCTCCTACGAGCAGTACTTC
>TRBV5-4|TRBD2|-|TRBJ2-7
CASSIGTSGPEAQYF
TGTGCCAGCAGCATTGGGACTAGCGGGCCGGAGGCGCAGTACTTC
>TRBV11-3|TRBD2|-|TRBJ2-2
CASSLDLAGVTGELFF
TGTGCCAGCAGCTTAGATCTAGCGGGAGTCACCGGGGAGCTGTTTTTT
>TRBV7-9|TRBD1|once|TRBJ2-1
CASSFFPGGTGFFDEQFF
TGTGCCAGCAGCTTCTTCCCGGGTGGGACAGGGTTTTTCGATGAGCAGTTCTTC
>TRBV7-2|-|-|TRBJ2-1
CASSLGQIGNEQFF
TGTGCCAGCAGCTTAGGGCAGATCGGCAATGAGCAGTTCTTC
>TRBV7-9|-|once|TRBJ2-1
CASSFGQKDNEQFF
TGTGCCAGCAGCTTTGGACAGAAGGACAATGAGCAGTTCTTC
>TRBV6-1|-|-|TRBJ1-1
CASSEVVTEAFF
TGTGCCAGCAGTGAAGTCGTGACAGAAGCTTTCTTT
>TRBV2|TRBD2|-|TRBJ2-5
CASSETLAGGETQYF
TGTGCCAGCAGTGAAACACTAGCGGGTGGAGAGACCCAGTACTTC
>TRBV7-8|TRBD1|once|TRBJ1-2
CASSQSTGTGVGYTF
TGTGCCAGCAGTCAGAGCACCGGGACAGGGGTGGGCTACACCTTC
>TRBV18|-|-|TRBJ1-4
CASSAGLSREKLFF
TGTGCCAGCTCAGCAGGCCTCTCGCGGGAAAAACTGTTTTTT